This paragraph reports one T cell receptor beta chain. This entry belongs to a study of blood T cells in healthy people across ages. The CDR3 length is 14 residues. Trimming at V came to 1 base and at J to 9 bases, leaving 7 bases not matched to a gene. Germline V gene sequence: CDR1 DFQATT, CDR2 SNEGSKA (reference sequence). With a J-beta primer mix and a sample-barcoded 5' primer, a second PCR ran about 7 to 11 cycles. TCRdb reanalysed the 5' RACE reads using MiXCR and keeps one entry per CDR3 protein. The table records some 920,000 distinct CDR3 sequences, about 51% of them present only once. The J gene is TRBJ2-1, the V gene TRBV20-1, with 9 bases identical to TRBD1. Sequencing used blood. This clonotype originated in a woman aged 55-70 years in good health. The CDR3 loop reads CSARGLDRGTEQFF. The DNA of the CDR3 is TGCAGTGCTAGAGGCTTGGACAGGGGTACTGAGCAGTTCTTC.